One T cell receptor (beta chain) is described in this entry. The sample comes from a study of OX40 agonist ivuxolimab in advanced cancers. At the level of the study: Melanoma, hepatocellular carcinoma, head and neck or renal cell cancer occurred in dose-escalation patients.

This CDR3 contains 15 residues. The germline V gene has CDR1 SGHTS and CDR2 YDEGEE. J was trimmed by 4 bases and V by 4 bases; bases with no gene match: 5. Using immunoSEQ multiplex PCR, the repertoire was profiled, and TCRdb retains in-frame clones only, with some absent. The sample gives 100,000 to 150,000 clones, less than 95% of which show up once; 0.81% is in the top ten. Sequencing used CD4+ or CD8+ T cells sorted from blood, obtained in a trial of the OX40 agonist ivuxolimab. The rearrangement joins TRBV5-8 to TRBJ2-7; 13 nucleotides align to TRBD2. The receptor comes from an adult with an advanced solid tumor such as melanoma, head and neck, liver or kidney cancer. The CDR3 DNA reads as TGTGCCAGCAGCCCCGAGACTAGCGGGAGGTACGAGCAGTACTTC. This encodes CASSPETSGRYEQYF.